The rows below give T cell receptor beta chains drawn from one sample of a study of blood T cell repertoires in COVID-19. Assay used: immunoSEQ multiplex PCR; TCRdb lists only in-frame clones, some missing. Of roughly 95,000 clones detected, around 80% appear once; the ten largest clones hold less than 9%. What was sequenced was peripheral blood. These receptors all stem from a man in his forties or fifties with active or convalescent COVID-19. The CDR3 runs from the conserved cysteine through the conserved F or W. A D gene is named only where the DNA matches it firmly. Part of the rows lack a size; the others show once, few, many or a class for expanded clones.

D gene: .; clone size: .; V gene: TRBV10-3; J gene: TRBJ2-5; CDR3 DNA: TGTGCCATCAGTGAGTCGGTAGGGGATGGAGAGACCCAGTACTTC; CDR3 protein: CAISESVGDGETQYF
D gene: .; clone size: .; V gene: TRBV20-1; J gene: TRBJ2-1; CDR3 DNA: TGCAGTGCTAGTCCCCTCCCGAGCTCCTACAATGAGCAGTTCTTC; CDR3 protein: CSASPLPSSYNEQFF
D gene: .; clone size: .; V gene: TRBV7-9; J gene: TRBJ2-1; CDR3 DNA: TGTGCCAGCAGCTTACGACTGTATGTCTCCTACAATGAGCAGTTCTTC; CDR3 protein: CASSLRLYVSYNEQFF
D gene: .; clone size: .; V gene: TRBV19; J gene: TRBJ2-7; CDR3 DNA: TGTGCCAGTAGTATACAGGGGCGCCACTACGAGCAGTACTTC; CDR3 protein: CASSIQGRHYEQYF
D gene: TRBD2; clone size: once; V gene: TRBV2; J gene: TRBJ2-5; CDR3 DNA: TGTGCCAACGGACTAGCGGGGACAGAAGAGACCCAGTACTTC; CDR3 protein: CANGLAGTEETQYF
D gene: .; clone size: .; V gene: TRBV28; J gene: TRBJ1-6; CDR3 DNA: TGTGCCAGCAGCCCAGGGTCCCTCCCTCCCAATTCACCCCTCCACTTT; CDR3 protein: CASSPGSLPPNSPLHF
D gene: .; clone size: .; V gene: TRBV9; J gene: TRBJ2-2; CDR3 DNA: TGTGCCAGCAGCGTAGGCACCACAGAATTTACCGGGGAGCTGTTTTTT; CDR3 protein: CASSVGTTEFTGELFF
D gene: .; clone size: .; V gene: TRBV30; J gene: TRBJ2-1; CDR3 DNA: TGTGCCTGGACTAGATACTACAATGAGCAGTTCTTC; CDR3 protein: CAWTRYYNEQFF
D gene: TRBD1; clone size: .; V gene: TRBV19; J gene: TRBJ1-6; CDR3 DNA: TGTGCCAGTAAACGGGACAGGACCTATAATTCACCCCTCCACTTT; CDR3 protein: CASKRDRTYNSPLHF
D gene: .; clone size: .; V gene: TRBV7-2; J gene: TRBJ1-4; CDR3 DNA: TGTGCCAGCAGCCTGGGGGCACCTAATGAAAAACTGTTTTTT; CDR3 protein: CASSLGAPNEKLFF
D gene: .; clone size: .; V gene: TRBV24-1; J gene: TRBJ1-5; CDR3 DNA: TGTGCCACCAGTAGGGGTGGCAATCAGCCCCAGCATTTT; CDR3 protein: CATSRGGNQPQHF
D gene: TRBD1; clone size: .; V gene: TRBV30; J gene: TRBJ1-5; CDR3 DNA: TGTGCCTGGAGTACAGGGGAAGATCAGCCCCAGCATTTT; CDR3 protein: CAWSTGEDQPQHF
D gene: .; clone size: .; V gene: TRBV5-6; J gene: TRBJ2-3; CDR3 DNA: TGTGCCAGCAGCTTGATTCAGGGGCGAAATACGCAGTATTTT; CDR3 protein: CASSLIQGRNTQYF